Listed below are T cell receptor beta chains from one sample, sequenced in a study of vaccination effects on CD4 cells after COVID-19. Sequenced by immunoSEQ multiplex PCR; TCRdb stores in-frame clones only, minus some. The table shows about 66,000 clones, with under 85% occurring only once. The antigens of these receptors remain unknown. This specimen was CD4+ T cells from PBMCs cultured with HCoV-OC43 spike peptides, taken after COVID-19 vaccination. These TCRs come from a human donor who received a COVID-19 vaccine. CDR3s include the opening cysteine and the closing phenylalanine or tryptophan.

len: 16
v_gene: TRBV7-2
CDR3aa: CASSPFPGSSTDTQYF

len: 14
v_gene: TRBV5-1
CDR3aa: CASSVDGGNSPLHF

len: 14
v_gene: TRBV29-1
CDR3aa: CSVEGGGSRNEQFF

len: 12
v_gene: TRBV6-6
CDR3aa: CASSRPLETQYF

len: 16
v_gene: TRBV11-1
CDR3aa: CASSGRDGGLSTEAFF

len: 16
v_gene: TRBV7-8
CDR3aa: CASSLASFASQETQYF

len: 16
v_gene: TRBV5-1
CDR3aa: CASSTTGTGNTGELFF

len: 13
v_gene: TRBV7-9
CDR3aa: CASSNAGANVLTF

len: 14
v_gene: TRBV30
CDR3aa: CACSQGEGSYGYTF

len: 17
v_gene: TRBV5-8
CDR3aa: CASSLGRSLRGHNEQFF

len: 16
v_gene: TRBV19
CDR3aa: CASRSSGIATNEKLFF

len: 13
v_gene: TRBV29-1
CDR3aa: CSVWVGQPDEQFF

len: 13
v_gene: TRBV12-3/TRBV12-4
CDR3aa: CARRTGQADTQYF

len: 13
v_gene: TRBV14
CDR3aa: CASSLDSSQPQHF

len: 14
v_gene: TRBV30
CDR3aa: CAWSGNSANQPQHF

len: 13
v_gene: TRBV15
CDR3aa: CATVGQPNTEAFF

len: 15
v_gene: TRBV4-1
CDR3aa: CASSQLWRGLHGYTF

len: 14
v_gene: TRBV7-3
CDR3aa: CASSLDTNTGELFF

len: 13
v_gene: TRBV11-3
CDR3aa: CASSSTQGTEAFF

len: 17
v_gene: TRBV5-1
CDR3aa: CASSVDPGTQNTDTQYF

len: 18
v_gene: TRBV27
CDR3aa: CASSPHRSTGLSDQPQHF

len: 16
v_gene: TRBV6-2/TRBV6-3
CDR3aa: CASSYSGDRASYGYTF

len: 18
v_gene: TRBV7-6
CDR3aa: CASSLARPEGPSTDTQYF

len: 13
v_gene: TRBV19
CDR3aa: CASSIVTRETQYF

len: 13
v_gene: TRBV10-1
CDR3aa: CASSLDLNYGYTF

len: 13
v_gene: TRBV3-1/TRBV3-2
CDR3aa: CASSQVVGDGYTF

len: 14
v_gene: TRBV3-1/TRBV3-2
CDR3aa: CASSQRVSGTEAFF

len: 14
v_gene: TRBV6-1
CDR3aa: CASSDHGTGHGYTF

len: 13
v_gene: TRBV7-8
CDR3aa: CASSLLPNYGYTF

len: 16
v_gene: TRBV7-2
CDR3aa: CASSFSHRQDLGELFF

len: 13
v_gene: TRBV27
CDR3aa: CASSFQGNYGYTF

len: 13
v_gene: TRBV28
CDR3aa: CASRQTGANEQFF

len: 16
v_gene: TRBV24-1
CDR3aa: CATSDPGQAGTGELFF

len: 13
v_gene: TRBV2
CDR3aa: CASSEVENTEAFF

len: 15
v_gene: TRBV6-1
CDR3aa: CASSEAGTGLYGYTF

len: 14
v_gene: TRBV10-1
CDR3aa: CASSESGVGNTIYF

len: 14
v_gene: TRBV15
CDR3aa: CATTGQPLNQPQHF

len: 15
v_gene: TRBV5-1
CDR3aa: CASSLAGGSNYGYTF

len: 12
v_gene: TRBV5-1
CDR3aa: CASSLERTEAFF

len: 13
v_gene: TRBV30
CDR3aa: CACSTYPQDRASF

len: 15
v_gene: TRBV5-1
CDR3aa: CASSLRRPSTDTQYF

len: 14
v_gene: TRBV2
CDR3aa: CASMALYSNQPQHF

len: 16
v_gene: TRBV4-1
CDR3aa: CASSLSWTGVQETQYF

len: 15
v_gene: TRBV18
CDR3aa: CASSPLAGRTDTQYF

len: 15
v_gene: TRBV3-1/TRBV3-2
CDR3aa: CASSRTGDDNSPLHF

len: 15
v_gene: TRBV10-1
CDR3aa: CASSEGGQNTGELFF

len: 14
v_gene: TRBV9
CDR3aa: CASSLGTAYNEQFF

len: 15
v_gene: TRBV7-9
CDR3aa: CASSLAAAGGEKLFF

len: 15
v_gene: TRBV2
CDR3aa: CASSESGLGNQPQHF

len: 15
v_gene: TRBV19
CDR3aa: CASSSAPSGVETQYF

len: 16
v_gene: TRBV5-1
CDR3aa: CASSRAGGADNSPLHF

len: 13
v_gene: TRBV7-2
CDR3aa: CASSLAGGAPQYF

len: 13
v_gene: TRBV30
CDR3aa: CAWSADGPSPLHF

len: 14
v_gene: TRBV12-5
CDR3aa: CASGAPGPLYGYTF

len: 13
v_gene: TRBV6-6
CDR3aa: CASSGSGEAEAFF

len: 12
v_gene: TRBV2
CDR3aa: CASVGGGAEQFF

len: 14
v_gene: TRBV19
CDR3aa: CASSPTGQGITQYF